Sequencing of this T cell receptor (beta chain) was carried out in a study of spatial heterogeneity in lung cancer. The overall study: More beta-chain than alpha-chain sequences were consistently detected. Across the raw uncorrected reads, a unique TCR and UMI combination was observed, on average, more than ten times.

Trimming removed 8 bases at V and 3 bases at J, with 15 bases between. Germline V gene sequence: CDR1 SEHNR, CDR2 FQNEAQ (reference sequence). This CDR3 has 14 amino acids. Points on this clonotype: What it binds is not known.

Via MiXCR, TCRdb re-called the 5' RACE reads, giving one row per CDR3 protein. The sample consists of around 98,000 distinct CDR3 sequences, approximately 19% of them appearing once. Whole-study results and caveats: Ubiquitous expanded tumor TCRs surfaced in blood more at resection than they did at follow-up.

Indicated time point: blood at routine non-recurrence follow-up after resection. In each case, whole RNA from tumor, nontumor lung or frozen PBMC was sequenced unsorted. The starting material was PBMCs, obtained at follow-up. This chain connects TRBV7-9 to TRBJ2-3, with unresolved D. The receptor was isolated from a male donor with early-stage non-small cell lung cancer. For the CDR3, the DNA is TGTGCCAGCTGCCGTTCCCCAACGACAGATACGCAGTATTTT. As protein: CASCRSPTTDTQYF. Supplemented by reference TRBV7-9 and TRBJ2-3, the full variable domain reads DTGVSQNPRHKITKRGQNVTFRCDPISEHNRLYWYRQTLGQGPEFLTYFQNEAQLEKSRLLSDRFSAERPKGSFSTLEIQRTEQGDSAMYLCASCRSPTTDTQYFGPGTRLTVL.